A single sample gave rise to the 27 T cell receptor beta chains below, sequenced in a study of brain T cells in children with intractable seizures. The data were produced by immunoSEQ multiplex PCR, yet TCRdb's version contains in-frame clones alone and is incomplete. The sample includes roughly 110,000 clones, roughly 94% of them seen just once. The source material was peripheral blood, sampled at surgery. The receptors shown here come from a boy younger than two with hemimegalencephaly and intractable seizures.

The J gene is TRBJ2-2, the V gene TRBV28; no firm D call. V lost 6 bases and J lost 4, with 15 bases in between. Germline V lookup: CDR1 MDHEN, CDR2 SYDVKM. The length of the CDR3 is 15 residues. The CDR3 here is CASSPTGHRTGELFF. The CDR3 DNA is TGTGCCAGCAGCCCGACTGGGCATCGCACCGGGGAGCTGTTTTTT.

V gene TRBV7-8 combines with J gene TRBJ1-5; D ambiguous. Germline-derived CDR1 and CDR2 are SGHVS and FQNEAQ. Trimming cost V 1 base and J 9 bases, with 7 bases left between them. This CDR3 has 12 residues. For the CDR3, the DNA is TGTGCCAGCAGCTTAGTTGTTGGGCCCCAGCATTTT. The encoded protein is CASSLVVGPQHF. The entire variable domain, with the rest obtained from reference TRBV7-8 and TRBJ1-5, is as follows: GAGVSQSPRYKVAKRGQDVALRCDPISGHVSLFWYQQALGQGPEFLTYFQNEAQLDKSGLPSDRFFAERPEGSVSTLKIQRTQQEDSAVYLCASSLVVGPQHFGDGTRLSIL.

The rearrangement uses TRBV9 and TRBJ2-3, with 8 bases matching TRBD2. The V gene's germline CDR1 is SGDLS and CDR2 YYNGEE. Trimming removed 0 bases from V and 5 bases from J; junction bases left unmatched: 5. This CDR3 comprises 15 residues. DNA of the CDR3: TGTGCCAGCAGCGTAGTAGCGGGGCGGGGAGATACGCAGTATTTT. This encodes CASSVVAGRGDTQYF.

The rearrangement joins TRBV7-9 to TRBJ1-1; D may be TRBD1 (5 bases). V dropped 5 bases and J dropped 7 bases, with 17 bases sitting between them. The CDR3 runs to 14 residues. Per germline, CDR1 SEHNR and CDR2 FQNEAQ (reference sequence). As DNA, the CDR3 is TGTGCCAGCAGCCGCTCGAGGGCAGGGTTTGAAGCTTTCTTT. Encoded protein: CASSRSRAGFEAFF. The full variable domain, rest sourced from reference TRBV7-9 and TRBJ1-1, is DTGVSQNPRHKITKRGQNVTFRCDPISEHNRLYWYRQTLGQGPEFLTYFQNEAQLEKSRLLSDRFSAERPKGSFSTLEIQRTEQGDSAMYLCASSRSRAGFEAFFGQGTRLTVV.

This chain connects TRBV28 to TRBJ1-6; D is perhaps TRBD1 (5 bases). CDR3 length: 17 residues. CDR1 and CDR2 (germline): MDHEN, SYDVKM. V shed 2 bases and J shed 0 bases, with 11 bases lying between them. CDR3: CASSLGGRGSYNSPLHF. CDR3 nucleotides: TGTGCCAGCAGTTTAGGAGGGAGGGGCTCCTATAATTCACCCCTCCACTTT. Together with reference TRBV28 and TRBJ1-6, the CDR3 gives the full variable domain: DVKVTQSSRYLVKRTGEKVFLECVQDMDHENMFWYRQDPGLGLRLIYFSYDVKMKEKGDIPEGYSVSREKKERFSLILESASTNQTSMYLCASSLGGRGSYNSPLHFGNGTRLTVT.

The chain recombines TRBV3-1 (or the pseudogene TRBV3-2) with TRBJ2-5; 11 nucleotides match TRBD2. CDR1 LGHDT and CDR2 YNNKEL come from the germline V gene (reference sequence). With 3 bases clipped from V and 4 bases from J, the junction kept 16 bases outside the gene matches. This CDR3 is 19 amino acids long. This CDR3 is CASSQGDQGTSGSGETQYF. CDR3 bases: TGTGCCAGCAGCCAGGGGGATCAAGGAACTAGCGGGAGTGGAGAGACCCAGTACTTC.

The rearrangement uses TRBV9 and TRBJ2-2; TRBD2 matches at 14 bases. Unmatched junction bases numbered 5, after V lost 0 bases and J lost 1 base. The CDR3 spans 19 residues. In germline, CDR1 is SGDLS, CDR2 YYNGEE. CDR3 loop: CASSVGLAGGPLNTGELFF. The CDR3 DNA reads as TGTGCCAGCAGCGTAGGACTAGCGGGAGGGCCGTTGAACACCGGGGAGCTGTTTTTT.

This sequence joins TRBV4-1 and TRBJ2-3, with 7 bases that match TRBD1. The CDR3 is 17 amino acids. With 4 bases clipped from V and 2 bases from J, the junction kept 12 bases outside the gene matches. In germline, CDR1 is MGHRA, CDR2 YSYEKL. The CDR3 spells CASSLTSGTANTDTQYF. The CDR3 DNA follows: TGCGCCAGCAGCCTGACCTCCGGGACAGCTAACACAGATACGCAGTATTTT.

The chain employs TRBV2 and TRBJ1-1; TRBD1 is a possible D gene (5 bases). This CDR3 has 15 residues. V lost 6 bases, J lost 8 bases, and 22 bases lay in between. CDR1 SNHLY and CDR2 FYNNEI come from the germline V gene. CDR3: CASSGSGPRFGEAFF. For the CDR3, the DNA is TGTGCCAGCAGCGGGTCGGGGCCCCGGTTCGGGGAAGCTTTCTTT.

The V call is TRBV7-9, the J call TRBJ2-7; 7 bases match TRBD1. Germline V CDR1 and CDR2: SEHNR, FQNEAQ (reference sequence). V was pared by 5 bases and J by 0 bases, with 13 bases of the junction left unmatched. This CDR3 is 17 amino acids long. The CDR3: CASSAGQAISSSYEQYF. The CDR3 nucleotides read TGTGCCAGCAGCGCCGGACAGGCCATTTCAAGCTCCTACGAGCAGTACTTC.

CDR3 nucleotide sequence: TGTGCAAGTCGCTTAGAATACAGGGGCCGCTCGTGGTGGTACTTC. Translation: CASRLEYRGRSWWYF. The chain recombines TRBV12-2 with TRBJ2-7; TRBD1, as called in the table, went unchecked against the DNA. TRBV12-2 is listed as a pseudogene. This CDR3 contains 15 residues.

The chain couples TRBV5-1 to TRBJ2-7; TRBD1 is a possible D gene (5 bases). The CDR3 sequence is 14 residues long. Germline values: CDR1 SGHRS, CDR2 YFSETQ. Trimming removed 1 base at V and 0 bases at J, with 8 bases between. For the CDR3, the DNA is TGCGCCAGCAGCTTGAGGCAGGGCTCCTACGAGCAGTACTTC. The encoded protein is CASSLRQGSYEQYF.

The chain employs TRBV7-9 and TRBJ2-2; 8 bases line up with TRBD2. The V gene's germline CDR1 is SEHNR and CDR2 FQNEAQ (reference sequence). The CDR3 runs to 15 residues. V shed 3 bases, J shed 5 bases, and the junction held 5 bases outside the gene matches. CDR3 nucleotides: TGTGCCAGCAGCTTCGGGACTAGAGTTACCGGGGAGCTGTTTTTT. Amino acid sequence: CASSFGTRVTGELFF.

The genes are TRBV28 and TRBJ1-2; D perhaps matches TRBD1 (5 bases). Germline CDR1 is MDHEN and CDR2 is SYDVKM. Trimming cost V 6 bases and J 4 bases, with 18 bases left between them. The CDR3 extends over 15 amino acids. CDR3 sequence (DNA): TGTGCCAGCAGGCCAATCTTAGGGGTCGGCTATGGCTACACCTTC. It codes for CASRPILGVGYGYTF.

The V gene is TRBV2, the J gene TRBJ1-1; TRBD1 aligns across 11 bases. The V gene end was trimmed by 5 bases and the J gene end by 11 bases; junction bases not matched to a gene: 10. The CDR3 consists of 14 residues. Germline V gene data show CDR1 as SNHLY and CDR2 as FYNNEI. The CDR3 nucleotides read TGTGCCAGCAGTACCTGGACAGGGGGCGATATGGCTTTCTTT. Translation gives CASSTWTGGDMAFF.

The chain employs TRBV7-9 and TRBJ2-1; D might be TRBD2 (5 bases). Germline CDR1 is SEHNR and CDR2 is FQNEAQ (reference sequence). There are 13 residues in the CDR3. Between the trimmed V and J ends, which lost 7 bases and 8 bases, there was a span of 15 bases. The CDR3 region is CASKMDGEHEQFF. DNA of the CDR3: TGTGCCAGCAAAATGGACGGGGAGCATGAGCAGTTCTTC.

The V gene is TRBV19, the J gene TRBJ2-2; 7 bases agree with TRBD2. The CDR3 loop spans 17 amino acids. The junction had 9 bases not matched to a gene; V was cut back by 4 bases and J by 1 base. CDR1 is LNHDA and CDR2 is SQIVND in the germline V gene (reference sequence). CDR3 coding DNA: TGTGCCAGTAGTACCTCCTATGGGAGGGGGAACACCGGGGAGCTGTTTTTT. As protein: CASSTSYGRGNTGELFF.

V gene TRBV7-9 combines with J gene TRBJ1-1; D perhaps matches TRBD1 (5 bases). Germline values: CDR1 SEHNR, CDR2 FQNEAQ (reference sequence). CDR3 length equals 15 residues. Trimming shortened V by 4 bases and J by 4 bases, and 16 bases separated the two germline ends. The CDR3 reads CASSSPRDGGTEAFF. CDR3 coding DNA: TGTGCCAGCAGCTCCCCCCGGGACGGGGGCACTGAAGCTTTCTTT.

V and J are TRBV19 and TRBJ2-3, with D hard to call. This CDR3 comprises 14 residues. The V gene's germline CDR1 is LNHDA and CDR2 SQIVND (reference sequence). Deletions cut 1 base from V and 2 bases from J, with 7 bases between. The chain's CDR3 is CASSIGLYTDTQYF. The CDR3 nucleotides are TGTGCCAGTAGTATAGGTCTGTACACAGATACGCAGTATTTT.

The chain is built from TRBV28 and TRBJ1-2; D is undetermined. Germline CDR1 reads MDHEN; CDR2 reads SYDVKM. Trimming pared 3 bases from V and 7 bases from J, leaving 21 bases between. The CDR3 is 16 amino acids. CDR3 amino acids: CASSFRPVRGSGGYTF. In DNA, the CDR3 is TGTGCCAGCAGTTTCCGGCCGGTTCGGGGTTCAGGTGGCTACACCTTC.

This chain links TRBV7-9 with TRBJ1-3; 8 positions match TRBD1. The ends lost 5 bases at V and 3 bases at J; junction bases unmatched: 6. Looked up from germline, CDR1 is SEHNR and CDR2 is FQNEAQ (reference sequence). The CDR3 has 15 amino acids. The CDR3 sequence: CASSAQGAFGNTIYF. For the CDR3, the DNA is TGTGCCAGCAGCGCCCAGGGGGCCTTTGGAAACACCATATATTTT.

The chain joins TRBV19 to TRBJ2-7, with D possibly matching TRBD2 (6 bases). Deletions cut 5 bases from V and 0 bases from J, with 14 bases between. Germline CDR1 reads LNHDA; CDR2 reads SQIVND (reference sequence). The CDR3 totals 15 residues. CDR3 DNA: TGTGCCAGTAGTCCGGCGGGCGGGGTCTCCTACGAGCAGTACTTC. Translation: CASSPAGGVSYEQYF.

The V call is TRBV19, the J call TRBJ2-1; 13 bases agree with TRBD2. The V gene's germline CDR1 is LNHDA and CDR2 SQIVND (reference sequence). The V and J ends lost 5 bases and 8 bases, in that order; junction bases with no gene match: 6. The CDR3 spans 15 residues. The DNA for the CDR3 is TGTGCCAGTAGTGGGGGACTAGCGGGATTCCATGAGCAGTTCTTC. Translating gives CASSGGLAGFHEQFF.

CDR3 in DNA: TGTGCCAGCAGTCGGACTAGCGGGAAGGCTGAGCAGTTCTTC. Residues: CASSRTSGKAEQFF. The genes are TRBV2 and TRBJ2-1, with 12 bases lining up with TRBD2. The V segment lost 5 bases and the J segment 9 bases; nucleotides outside the gene matches: 5. Germline assignment: CDR1 SNHLY and CDR2 FYNNEI. There are 14 residues in the CDR3.

The chain recombines TRBV4-1 with TRBJ2-3, with TRBD2 as a possible D gene (6 bases). This CDR3 contains 14 residues. From germline, CDR1 is MGHRA and CDR2 YSYEKL. With 5 bases removed from V and 2 bases from J, the gap between germline ends came to 11 bases. The chain's CDR3 is CASSWRDLTDTQYF. CDR3 bases: TGCGCCAGCAGCTGGCGGGACCTCACAGATACGCAGTATTTT.

The V call is TRBV2, the J call TRBJ2-2; TRBD1 matches at 11 bases. The germline gives CDR1 SNHLY, CDR2 FYNNEI. The CDR3 consists of 15 residues. V lost 7 bases to trimming and J lost 5 bases; unmatched junction nucleotides: 6. Written as DNA, the CDR3 is TGTGCCAGCAACGGACAGGGGGCAAGGACCGGGGAGCTGTTTTTT. It is translated as CASNGQGARTGELFF.

The V call is TRBV21-1, the J call TRBJ1-1. TRBV21-1 is described as a pseudogene. CDR3 length: 16 residues. CDR3 in amino acids: CASSKRYHGPHTEAFF. CDR3 in DNA: TGTGCCAGCAGCAAACGTTACCACGGACCTCACACTGAAGCTTTCTTT.